These 17 T cell receptor beta chains originate from one sample sequenced in a study of T-cell reconstitution after alpha-beta-depleted transplantation in children. Unique molecular identifiers were used in preparing the TCRbeta library. TCRdb re-called the PCR reads with MiXCR, one entry per CDR3 protein. The table has approximately 300,000 distinct CDR3 sequences, around a tenth seen once. Material: peripheral blood, obtained 180 days after TCRalphabeta/CD19-depleted stem cell transplant. Every receptor here comes from a male patient aged 2 to 10 who had a stem cell transplant for chronic granulomatous disease, so the T cells may come from the graft donor.

Many counts were recorded for this clonotype. This sequence joins TRBV29-1 and TRBJ1-2; D unclear. CDR3 size: 14 residues. CDR1 SQVTM and CDR2 ANQGSEA come from the germline V gene. Trimming took 4 bases from V and 2 from J, leaving 14 bases between them. The CDR3 DNA sequence: TGCAGCGTTGTGGGTGTGTCTTCGAACTATGGCTACACCTTC. As protein: CSVVGVSSNYGYTF. The whole variable domain, filled in from reference TRBV29-1 and TRBJ1-2, reads SAVISQKPSRDICQRGTSLTIQCQVDSQVTMMFWYRQQPGQSLTLIATANQGSEATYESGFVIDKFPISRPNLTFSTLTVSNMSPEDSSIYLCSVVGVSSNYGYTFGSGTRLTVV.

This clonotype was seen many times. The chain recombines TRBV5-1 with TRBJ2-7, with TRBD1 matching over 8 bases. V lost 0 bases, J lost 4 bases, and 3 bases stayed unmatched. The germline V gene encodes CDR1 SGHRS and CDR2 YFSETQ. CDR3 size: 14 residues. The CDR3 is CASSLVTGGYEQYF. The CDR3 DNA is TGCGCCAGCAGCTTGGTTACAGGGGGTTACGAGCAGTACTTC.

The sample holds many counts of this clonotype. The chain couples TRBV12-3 or TRBV12-4 to TRBJ1-1; tentative D call: TRBD1 (6 bases). V was trimmed by 1 base and J by 8 bases, leaving 11 bases between them. The CDR3 runs 13 residues. This CDR3 reads CASSLVGGGEAFF. CDR3 DNA: TGTGCCAGCAGTTTAGTGGGGGGGGGCGAAGCTTTCTTT.

This clonotype occurred many times. The gene calls are TRBV7-9 and TRBJ2-5; D call uncertain. V lost 3 bases to trimming and J lost 5 bases, with 16 bases between them. Germline loops: CDR1 SEHNR, CDR2 FQNEAQ (reference sequence). This CDR3 contains 15 residues. CDR3 coding DNA: TGTGCCAGCAGCTTCCCTGTGCGTTCCAGGGAGACCCAGTACTTC. It is translated as CASSFPVRSRETQYF.

At least ten counts were recorded for this clonotype. CDR3 region: CASTANTEAFF. The DNA of the CDR3 is TGTGCCAGCACGGCGAACACTGAAGCTTTCTTT. This chain links TRBV12-3 or TRBV12-4 with TRBJ1-1; D not resolved. Trimming cost V 7 bases and J 1 base, with 4 bases left between them. CDR3 length: 11 residues.

This clonotype was detected many times. V and J are TRBV27 and TRBJ2-1; D ambiguous. Trimming cost V 4 bases and J 7 bases, with 17 bases left between them. The CDR3 has 15 residues. Germline CDR1 MNHEY, CDR2 SMNVEV (reference sequence). CDR3 in amino acids: CASSSGSRGINEQFF. In DNA, the CDR3 is TGTGCCAGCAGTTCCGGTTCCCGAGGTATTAATGAGCAGTTCTTC.

This clonotype was seen at least ten times. The rearrangement links TRBV20-1 to TRBJ2-4; tentatively, D is TRBD1 (6 bases). V shed 3 bases and J shed 7 bases, with 13 bases lying between them. CDR1 DFQATT and CDR2 SNEGSKA come from the germline V gene (reference sequence). This CDR3 has 13 residues. Here the CDR3 DNA reads TGCAGTGCTAGGGTGACAGGTTCGAACATTCAGTACTTC. Its translation: CSARVTGSNIQYF.

This clonotype was seen ten or more times. This chain links TRBV18 with TRBJ2-5; D gene unclear. CDR1 KGHSH and CDR2 LQKENI come from the germline V gene. CDR3 size: 13 residues. Trimming took 2 bases from V and 4 from J, leaving 8 bases between them. Here the CDR3 reads CASSPGLGETQYF. CDR3 nucleotide sequence: TGTGCCAGCTCACCAGGTCTTGGAGAGACCCAGTACTTC.

This clonotype was found many times. J is TRBJ2-3 and V is TRBV3-1; 7 positions match TRBD2. V was clipped by 1 base and J by 2 bases; unmatched bases: 9. Germline V gives CDR1 LGHDT, CDR2 YNNKEL (reference sequence). This CDR3 region has 17 residues. The CDR3 here is CASSQVFGRGYTDTQYF. In DNA form, the CDR3 reads TGTGCCAGCAGCCAAGTGTTCGGGCGGGGGTACACAGATACGCAGTATTTT.

In this sample, this clonotype turned up many times. V and J are TRBV7-2 and TRBJ1-1, with 8 positions matching TRBD1. Per germline, CDR1 SGHTA and CDR2 FQGNSA. V lost 0 bases to trimming and J lost 0 bases; unmatched junction nucleotides: 3. The CDR3 sequence is 16 residues long. The CDR3 nucleotides read TGTGCCAGCAGCTTAGCAGGGACAGGTCTGAACACTGAAGCTTTCTTT. Protein product: CASSLAGTGLNTEAFF.

This clonotype was picked up a small number of times. The V gene is TRBV14, the J gene TRBJ2-5; D perhaps matches TRBD2 (7 bases). CDR1 and CDR2 from the germline V gene are SGHDN and FVKESK. V was pared by 4 bases and J by 1 base, with 16 bases between. The CDR3 length is 16 residues. Here the CDR3 DNA reads TGTGCCAGCAGCCGCGGCGGGGGCGAAACCCAAGAGACCCAGTACTTC. Amino acids: CASSRGGGETQETQYF.

The chain recombines TRBV27 with TRBJ2-7; possibly TRBD2 for D (6 bases). The ends were cut back, 2 bases at V and 2 bases at J, with 10 bases in the middle. In germline, CDR1 is MNHEY, CDR2 SMNVEV (reference sequence). This CDR3 comprises 14 residues. This chain's CDR3 is CASSLGREAYEQYF. The CDR3 bases are TGTGCCAGCAGTTTAGGCAGGGAGGCCTACGAGCAGTACTTC.

This clonotype showed up just a few times. The rearrangement uses TRBV15 and TRBJ2-2; D gene uncertain. Trimming took 5 bases from V and 2 from J, leaving 21 bases between them. This CDR3 has 18 residues. In germline, CDR1 is LNHNV, CDR2 YYDKDF (reference sequence). The CDR3 here is CATSRRVSRVKNTGELFF. The CDR3 DNA is TGTGCCACCAGCCGAAGAGTTTCGAGAGTGAAAAACACCGGGGAGCTGTTTTTT.

This clonotype occurred many times. This chain joins TRBV11-2 and TRBJ2-7, with unresolved D. The V and J ends lost 1 base and 4 bases respectively, with 20 bases between them. The CDR3 extends over 17 amino acids. Germline assignment: CDR1 SGHAT and CDR2 FQNNGV. DNA of the CDR3: TGTGCCAGCAGCTTAGGGTTAAACGGTTTTAATCAGTACGAGCAGTACTTC. Its protein is CASSLGLNGFNQYEQYF.

This clonotype has just a few counts. The rearrangement links TRBV30 to TRBJ2-5; tentative D call: TRBD1 (5 bases). This CDR3 region has 15 residues. Germline values: CDR1 GTSNPN, CDR2 SVGIG (reference sequence). V gave up 0 bases and J gave up 5 bases, with 16 bases separating them. CDR3 bases: TGTGCCTGGAGTGTAGTAGGCAGGGCCTTTGAGACCCAGTACTTC. Protein: CAWSVVGRAFETQYF.

This clonotype has at least ten counts. This rearrangement joins TRBV5-5 to TRBJ1-6; no definite D call. Trimming shortened V by 0 bases and J by 9 bases, and 13 bases separated the two germline ends. This CDR3 has 15 residues. The germline V gene encodes CDR1 SGHKS and CDR2 YYEKEE (reference sequence). CDR3 protein: CASSLVEGRGSPLHF. In DNA, the CDR3 is TGTGCCAGCAGCTTGGTGGAGGGCCGCGGTTCACCCCTCCACTTT.

Many counts were recorded for this clonotype. The J gene is TRBJ2-7, the V gene TRBV7-8; D is possibly TRBD1 (6 bases). The CDR3 length is 15 residues. Trimming cost V 2 bases and J 1 base, with 12 bases left between them. Germline CDR1 and CDR2: SGHVS and FQNEAQ. CDR3 amino acids: CASSLIGRGSYEQYF. CDR3 nucleotides: TGTGCCAGCAGCTTAATCGGCAGGGGATCCTACGAGCAGTACTTC.